These 15 T cell receptor beta chains came from one sample sequenced in a study of TIL therapy for anti-PD-1-resistant metastatic lung cancer. Time point meaning: pre-treatment sample, taken before nivolumab and TIL therapy. This was the immunoSEQ v3 assay. Assay used: immunoSEQ multiplex PCR; TCRdb lists only in-frame clones, some missing. The sample contains 55,000 to 65,000 clones, 69% of which appear only once. The sample in question was blood, obtained at baseline. Receptors were obtained from a person aged 25 to 85 with non-small cell lung cancer.

The J gene is TRBJ1-5, the V gene TRBV2; D ambiguous. The V and J ends lost 5 bases and 1 base respectively, with 12 bases between them. Germline CDR1 is SNHLY and CDR2 is FYNNEI. The CDR3 sequence is 15 residues long. The CDR3 protein is CASSLIRASNQPQHF. CDR3 DNA sequence: TGTGCCAGCAGTCTGATTCGGGCAAGCAATCAGCCCCAGCATTTT. The full variable domain, completed using reference TRBV2 and TRBJ1-5, is EPEVTQTPSHQVTQMGQEVILRCVPISNHLYFYWYRQILGQKVEFLVSFYNNEISEKSEIFDDQFSVERPDGSNFTLKIRSTKLEDSAMYFCASSLIRASNQPQHFGDGTRLSIL.

This clone was seen only a few times. The rearrangement joins TRBV27 to TRBJ1-1; D is uncertain. Germline V gene lookup returns CDR1 MNHEY and CDR2 SMNVEV (reference sequence). This CDR3 has 14 residues. Trimming took off 3 bases at V and 1 base at J, with 9 bases between the two ends. The DNA for the CDR3 is TGTGCCAGCAGTTTTATGGCAGGGAACACTGAAGCTTTCTTT. Residues: CASSFMAGNTEAFF.

The chain carries TRBV7-9 and TRBJ2-2; 7 positions agree with TRBD2. V was pared by 6 bases and J by 2 bases, with 6 bases of the junction left unmatched. The germline V gene encodes CDR1 SEHNR and CDR2 FQNEAQ (reference sequence). This CDR3 has 15 residues. CDR3 coding DNA: TGTGCCAGCAGACTCCGGGGACTAAACACCGGGGAGCTGTTTTTT. It specifies CASRLRGLNTGELFF.

The chain couples TRBV6-5 to TRBJ2-1; no firm D call. This CDR3 spans 12 amino acids. CDR1 MNHEY and CDR2 SVGAGI come from the germline V gene. Trimming stripped 4 bases from V and 9 bases from J, with 10 bases between. In DNA, the CDR3 is TGTGCCAGCAGTTCCGACGTGAGTGAGCAGTTCTTC. This translates into CASSSDVSEQFF.

The chain employs TRBV6-5 and TRBJ2-2; 8 bases line up with TRBD1. The junction had 1 base not matched to a gene; V was cut back by 6 bases and J by 1 base. Germline CDR1 MNHEY, CDR2 SVGAGI. This CDR3 spans 14 amino acids. The CDR3 here is CASSGQGNTGELFF. CDR3 bases: TGTGCCAGCAGCGGACAGGGGAACACCGGGGAGCTGTTTTTT.

The chain links TRBV23-1 to TRBJ1-1; 7 nucleotides line up with TRBD1. TRBV23-1 is placed among ORFs of uncertain function. The CDR3 covers 16 residues. The V and J ends lost 4 bases and 5 bases, in that order; junction bases with no gene match: 13. The CDR3 loop is CASSPQSQGVWTEAFF. CDR3 nucleotides: TGCGCCAGCAGTCCCCAATCTCAGGGGGTATGGACTGAAGCTTTCTTT.

This clone was seen many times. The chain joins TRBV5-5 to TRBJ2-5; D unclear. This CDR3 is built from 12 residues. The V end lost 4 bases, the J end lost 6 bases, and 10 bases lay between the germline ends. CDR1 is SGHKS and CDR2 is YYEKEE in the germline V gene (reference sequence). The DNA for the CDR3 is TGTGCCAGCAGCCCGAATCTAAAGACCCAGTACTTC. The encoded protein is CASSPNLKTQYF.

The chain uses TRBV28 and TRBJ2-7, with D tentatively TRBD2 (5 bases). The germline V and J ends were trimmed by 7 bases and 9 bases, with 28 bases remaining between them. Germline-derived CDR1 and CDR2 are MDHEN and SYDVKM. This CDR3 is 16 amino acids long. The CDR3 DNA reads TGTGCCAGCATTCCCTCATCCGGACTTGTCCTACGAGGGCAGTACTTC. Translated: CASIPSSGLVLRGQYF. The full variable domain, completed using reference TRBV28 and TRBJ2-7, is DVKVTQSSRYLVKRTGEKVFLECVQDMDHENMFWYRQDPGLGLRLIYFSYDVKMKEKGDIPEGYSVSREKKERFSLILESASTNQTSMYLCASIPSSGLVLRGQYFGPGTRLTVT.

The genes are TRBV5-1 and TRBJ2-6; no definite D call. This CDR3 region has 15 residues. Germline V gene lookup returns CDR1 SGHRS and CDR2 YFSETQ. With 5 bases removed from V and 1 base from J, the gap between germline ends came to 10 bases. The chain's CDR3 is CASRALESGANVLTF. CDR3 DNA: TGCGCCAGCAGGGCCCTAGAATCTGGGGCCAACGTCCTGACTTTC.

The rearrangement joins TRBV7-2 to TRBJ2-3; perhaps TRBD2 as D (5 bases). Trimming shortened V by 2 bases and J by 1 base, and 7 bases separated the two germline ends. The CDR3 extends over 14 amino acids. From germline, CDR1 is SGHTA and CDR2 FQGNSA. Here the CDR3 reads CASSLSAGTDTQYF. The DNA of the CDR3 is TGTGCCAGCAGCTTATCAGCGGGCACAGATACGCAGTATTTT.

This clone was seen only a few times. The chain employs TRBV5-8 and TRBJ1-2; D is unresolved. This CDR3 is 14 amino acids long. V was cut by 2 bases and J by 7 bases, with 15 bases left in between. CDR1 is SGHTS and CDR2 is YDEGEE in the germline V gene. CDR3 bases: TGTGCCAGCAGCTTATCAGTCAAGAAGTCTGGCTACACCTTC. Its protein is CASSLSVKKSGYTF.

The rearrangement uses TRBV5-1 and TRBJ2-5, with D perhaps matching TRBD2 (5 bases). CDR1 and CDR2 (germline): SGHRS, YFSETQ. The CDR3 is 16 residues long. The V and J ends lost 0 bases and 4 bases respectively, with 16 bases between them. CDR3 DNA: TGCGCCAGCAGCTTGGTAGGGAGTAGAACGGCAGAGACCCAGTACTTC. This gives the protein CASSLVGSRTAETQYF.

V usage is TRBV6-6 and J usage is TRBJ1-5, with a weak D call TRBD1 (5 bases). Germline V gene lookup returns CDR1 MNHNY and CDR2 SVGAGI (reference sequence). The CDR3 has 13 amino acids. Trimming took 8 bases from V and 4 from J, leaving 12 bases between them. CDR3 bases: TGTGCCAGCGGAAGGGACCCTAATCAGCCCCAGCATTTT. Translated, it gives CASGRDPNQPQHF.

V and J are TRBV9 and TRBJ1-1; no definite D call. V was trimmed by 2 bases and J by 3 bases, leaving 8 bases between them. Germline-derived CDR1 and CDR2 are SGDLS and YYNGEE. This CDR3 contains 13 residues. The CDR3 loop reads CASSVMKDTEAFF. In nucleotides, the CDR3 is TGTGCCAGCAGCGTGATGAAGGACACTGAAGCTTTCTTT.

This clone showed up just once. This chain joins TRBV5-4 and TRBJ2-1, with D possibly called TRBD1 or TRBD2 (5 bases each). V was cut by 2 bases and J by 2 bases, with 11 bases left in between. The CDR3 covers 15 residues. The germline CDR1 and CDR2 sequences are SGHNT and YYREEE (reference sequence). The CDR3 here is CASSFGDGAYNEQFF. CDR3 sequence (DNA): TGTGCCAGCAGCTTTGGGGACGGAGCCTACAATGAGCAGTTCTTC.